The 9 T cell receptor beta chains listed next were all sequenced from one sample in a study of blood T cells in healthy people across ages. Primers used in a second PCR of about 6 to 11 cycles were a sample-barcoded 5' primer and a J-beta primer mix. TCRdb re-called the 5' RACE reads with MiXCR, one entry per CDR3 protein. The data show about 1.1 million distinct CDR3 sequences, with roughly two fifths seen just once and around 13% held by the top ten. The sequenced material came from blood. The source is a man aged 18 to 35 in good health.

This clonotype was observed a handful of times. The rearrangement links TRBV7-2 to TRBJ2-1; D possibly corresponds to TRBD2 (6 bases). V gave up 2 bases and J gave up 5 bases, with 25 bases separating them. In germline, CDR1 is SGHTA, CDR2 FQGNSA. The CDR3 is made up of 19 amino acids. CDR3 loop: CASSLPFSGTPLSNNEQFF. CDR3 sequence (DNA): TGTGCCAGCAGCTTACCTTTCTCGGGGACTCCTCTTTCTAACAATGAGCAGTTCTTC.

This clonotype turned up a few times. The chain uses TRBV27 and TRBJ2-1; D gene uncertain. The CDR3 is 16 residues long. CDR1 and CDR2 (germline): MNHEY, SMNVEV (reference sequence). Trimming took off 0 bases at V and 8 bases at J, with 17 bases between the two ends. In DNA form, the CDR3 reads TGTGCCAGCAGTTTATCTACCGGTGGCGCTCGGGATGAGCAGTTCTTC. It yields the protein CASSLSTGGARDEQFF.

The chain is built from TRBV28 and TRBJ2-1, with D possibly matching TRBD1 (6 bases). With 7 bases removed from V and 5 bases from J, the gap between germline ends came to 18 bases. CDR1 and CDR2 from the germline V gene are MDHEN and SYDVKM. The CDR3 is 15 amino acids. The CDR3 here is CASKPHRDTDNEQFF. The CDR3 DNA is TGTGCCAGCAAGCCCCACCGGGACACAGACAATGAGCAGTTCTTC. The full variable domain, completed using reference TRBV28 and TRBJ2-1, is DVKVTQSSRYLVKRTGEKVFLECVQDMDHENMFWYRQDPGLGLRLIYFSYDVKMKEKGDIPEGYSVSREKKERFSLILESASTNQTSMYLCASKPHRDTDNEQFFGPGTRLTVL.

The chain couples TRBV20-1 to TRBJ1-6, with D perhaps matching TRBD1 (6 bases). Germline CDR1 DFQATT, CDR2 SNEGSKA (reference sequence). V dropped 5 bases and J dropped 0 bases, with 11 bases sitting between them. There are 15 residues in the CDR3. CDR3 in DNA: TGCAGTGCTGCCGCCAGGGGCTCCTATAATTCACCCCTCCACTTT. Translated, it gives CSAAARGSYNSPLHF.

This clonotype was recorded once. In DNA, the CDR3 is TGCGCCAGCAGCCAAGATCCGGGATTCAACTATGGCTACACCTTC. Its protein product is CASSQDPGFNYGYTF. The chain combines TRBV4-1 with TRBJ1-2; D not certain. With 0 bases removed from V and 2 bases from J, the gap between germline ends came to 10 bases. The CDR3 length is 15 residues. Germline V lookup: CDR1 MGHRA, CDR2 YSYEKL.

This clonotype came up a few times. The gene calls are TRBV19 and TRBJ1-5, with unresolved D. V lost 3 bases, J lost 0 bases, and 9 bases lay in between. The germline V gene encodes CDR1 LNHDA and CDR2 SQIVND (reference sequence). The CDR3 length is 15 residues. The CDR3 coding sequence is TGTGCCAGTAGTATCGCATTGTATAGCAATCAGCCCCAGCATTTT. It yields the protein CASSIALYSNQPQHF. The full variable domain, with the rest looked up from reference TRBV19 and TRBJ1-5, is DGGITQSPKYLFRKEGQNVTLSCEQNLNHDAMYWYRQDPGQGLRLIYYSQIVNDFQKGDIAEGYSVSREKKESFPLTVTSAQKNPTAFYLCASSIALYSNQPQHFGDGTRLSIL.

A note on this clonotype: Germline and junction disagree at one end, which may indicate a read error. The genes are TRBV6-1 and TRBJ1-6; D might be TRBD1 (5 bases). There are 18 residues in the CDR3. Germline V gene lookup returns CDR1 MNHNS and CDR2 SASEGT. The DNA of the CDR3 is TGTACCAGCAGTGAATTCCTCTCCTGGGGCAGAGTAAATTCACCCCTCCACTTT. Protein product: CTSSEFLSWGRVNSPLHF.

The V gene is TRBV6-6, the J gene TRBJ1-1; D remains ambiguous. This CDR3 is built from 15 residues. The ends were cut back, 4 bases at V and 4 bases at J, with 16 bases in the middle. Germline V CDR1 and CDR2: MNHNY, SVGAGI (reference sequence). DNA for the CDR3: TGTGCCAGCAGTTCAGGACCCGCCGCGGGCACTGAAGCTTTCTTT. Protein: CASSSGPAAGTEAFF.

The chain is built from TRBV2 and TRBJ1-1, with D unresolved. The V end was cut by 7 bases, the J end by 0 bases, with 18 bases between. Germline loops: CDR1 SNHLY, CDR2 FYNNEI. This CDR3 is built from 16 residues. The CDR3 DNA sequence: TGTGCCAGCAAGCCCCGCAGGCCTTTTATGAACACTGAAGCTTTCTTT. The encoded protein is CASKPRRPFMNTEAFF.